Below are 13 T cell receptor beta chains sequenced from a single sample in a study of blood T cells in healthy people across ages. Primed by a sample-barcoded 5' primer and a J-beta primer mix, a second PCR proceeded for about 6 to 11 cycles. TCRdb analysed the 5' RACE reads with MiXCR anew, one entry per CDR3 protein. The table records fewer than 900,000 distinct CDR3 sequences, 40% to 45% of them present only once. Source material: blood. Source of these receptors: a woman aged 55-70 years in good health.

The V call is TRBV19, the J call TRBJ2-3; D is unresolved. CDR3 length equals 15 residues. The germline V and J ends were trimmed by 6 bases and 4 bases, with 17 bases remaining between them. Germline CDR1 reads LNHDA; CDR2 reads SQIVND (reference sequence). CDR3 in amino acids: CASRNWSLEADTQYF. The CDR3 bases are TGTGCCAGTAGAAACTGGAGCCTCGAGGCAGATACGCAGTATTTT.

This chain joins TRBV6-5 and TRBJ2-5, with D maybe TRBD2 (6 bases). Deletions cut 1 base from V and 4 bases from J, with 10 bases between. Per the germline V gene, CDR1 is MNHEY and CDR2 is SVGAGI. The CDR3 is 14 residues long. In DNA form, the CDR3 reads TGTGCCAGCAGTTACTTGCGGGGTCTAGAGACCCAGTACTTC. Residues: CASSYLRGLETQYF.

The V call is TRBV20-1, the J call TRBJ2-3, with D possibly being TRBD1 or TRBD2 (5 bases each). V was cut by 6 bases and J by 4 bases, with 14 bases left in between. Germline values: CDR1 DFQATT, CDR2 SNEGSKA (reference sequence). The length of the CDR3 is 13 residues. The CDR3 spells CSAYRDGPDTQYF. CDR3 sequence (DNA): TGCAGTGCCTACCGGGACGGACCAGATACGCAGTATTTT.

The chain is built from TRBV28 and TRBJ2-1, with 12 bases matching TRBD2. After removal of 6 bases from V and 2 bases from J, the junction contained 5 bases not matched to a gene. CDR1 and CDR2 from the germline V gene are MDHEN and SYDVKM. The CDR3 covers 16 residues. CDR3: CASSLRLAGAYNEQFF. Written as DNA, the CDR3 is TGTGCCAGCAGCCTTCGACTAGCGGGAGCCTACAATGAGCAGTTCTTC.

CDR3 amino acids: CASSQGASTDTQYF. The DNA of the CDR3 is TGCGCCAGCAGCCAGGGGGCTAGCACAGATACGCAGTATTTT. The J gene is TRBJ2-3, the V gene TRBV5-1; TRBD1 matches 8 bases. The germline V gene encodes CDR1 SGHRS and CDR2 YFSETQ. The CDR3 contains 14 residues. V trimming: 4 bases; J trimming: 0 bases; junction bases outside the gene matches: 1.

The chain employs TRBV6-5 and TRBJ2-1; D is perhaps TRBD2 (6 bases). From germline, CDR1 is MNHEY and CDR2 SVGAGI. Between the trimmed V and J ends, which lost 1 base and 9 bases, there was a span of 19 bases. CDR3 length: 16 residues. The CDR3 DNA is TGTGCCAGCAGTTACTGGGGTTATAGCGGCGCCCGTGAGCAGTTCTTC. Encoded protein: CASSYWGYSGAREQFF.

This clonotype was seen a handful of times. This chain uses TRBV6-6 with TRBJ1-2, with D perhaps matching TRBD1 (6 bases). The V gene lost 8 bases and the J gene lost 3 bases, with 10 bases spanning the gap. Looked up from germline, CDR1 is MNHNY and CDR2 is SVGAGI (reference sequence). CDR3 length equals 12 residues. As DNA, the CDR3 is TGTGCCAGCGGGGAGGGGGACTATGGCTACACCTTC. This codes for CASGEGDYGYTF.

This clonotype was observed a handful of times. The rearrangement links TRBV4-2 to TRBJ1-2; no clear D. The CDR3 spans 15 residues. Per germline, CDR1 LGHNA and CDR2 YNFKEQ. Trimming cost V 3 bases and J 5 bases, with 16 bases left between them. The CDR3 reads CASSQGSVEDYGYTF. CDR3 nucleotide sequence: TGTGCCAGCAGCCAGGGGTCGGTTGAGGATTATGGCTACACCTTC.

Remarks on this clonotype: The junction departs from the called germline gene at one end, perhaps through a read error. This chain joins TRBV7-2 and TRBJ2-7, with a weak D call TRBD1 (5 bases). This CDR3 spans 17 amino acids. The V gene's germline CDR1 is SGHTA and CDR2 FQGNSA. The CDR3 coding sequence is TGTGCCAGCGGCTTATATCGTGGTGCTCACAGGTCCTACGAGCAGTACTTC. Residues: CASGLYRGAHRSYEQYF.

This chain connects TRBV11-2 to TRBJ2-1, with 7 bases identical to TRBD1. CDR1 is SGHAT and CDR2 is FQNNGV in the germline V gene. V was pared by 2 bases and J by 6 bases, with 13 bases of the junction left unmatched. The CDR3 loop spans 17 amino acids. The CDR3 is CASSLLFGTVLVNEQFF. In DNA, the CDR3 is TGTGCCAGCAGCTTATTATTCGGGACAGTACTGGTCAATGAGCAGTTCTTC.

This clonotype was counted only a few times. The chain combines TRBV2 with TRBJ2-7, with D unclear. The CDR3 covers 12 residues. V was trimmed by 7 bases and J by 4 bases, leaving 11 bases between them. Germline CDR1 and CDR2: SNHLY and FYNNEI. The CDR3 region is CASKGSPYEQYF. CDR3 in DNA: TGTGCCAGCAAGGGCAGCCCTTACGAGCAGTACTTC.

The V gene is TRBV20-1, the J gene TRBJ1-2; TRBD1 matches 8 bases. Germline V gene sequence: CDR1 DFQATT, CDR2 SNEGSKA (reference sequence). V dropped 5 bases and J dropped 3; count of bases not matched to a gene: 5. The CDR3 runs to 13 residues. In DNA form, the CDR3 reads TGCAGTGCTGAACAGGGGGAAGACTATGGCTACACCTTC. Translation gives CSAEQGEDYGYTF.

A few counts support this clonotype. This chain connects TRBV10-3 to TRBJ2-3, with TRBD2 matching 10 bases. Germline CDR1 reads ENHRY; CDR2 reads SYGVKD. The CDR3 length is 15 residues. The ends lost 4 bases at V and 1 base at J; junction bases unmatched: 2. The CDR3 nucleotides read TGTGCCATCAGTGGCGGGACTAGCGGCACAGATACGCAGTATTTT. It specifies CAISGGTSGTDTQYF.